What follows is one T cell receptor (beta chain) and its context. Some clones are missing from TCRdb's copy, which holds only in-frame ones; the method was immunoSEQ multiplex PCR. The table shows some 2.3 million clones, with more than 80% occurring only once. Per the germline V gene, CDR1 is SEHNR and CDR2 is FQNEAQ (reference sequence). The CDR3 covers 15 residues. Trimming at V came to 2 bases and at J to 5 bases, leaving 4 bases not matched to a gene. The sample comes from a study of shared clonotypes between healthy human individuals. All donors were healthy HIV-negative adults lacking recent acute infections or vaccinations.

The source material was naive CD4+ T cells from PBMCs. Subset here: CD45RA+ positively selected. This clonotype was sampled from a man between 18 and 29 years old in good health. Some clones in this sample may be carry-over from other donors' samples. The chain uses TRBV7-9 and TRBJ1-5, with 9 bases that match TRBD1. This CDR3 is CASSLTGGWDQPQHF. CDR3 in DNA: TGTGCCAGCAGCTTAACAGGGGGCTGGGATCAGCCCCAGCATTTT.